These 5 T cell receptor beta chains share one sample of origin, sequenced in a study of CD8 T cells in ankylosing spondylitis. Study-wide findings and caveats: Made up of eight highly homologous variants, a TCR beta motif appeared characteristic of ankylosing spondylitis blood.

Their antigen targets remain unknown. Via MiXCR, TCRdb re-called the 5' RACE reads, giving one row per CDR3 protein. This repertoire shows around 770,000 distinct CDR3 sequences, 10% to 15% found once; its top ten account for roughly 0.51%. The material sequenced was blood, either unsorted or a sorted T cell fraction (not recorded which). The source is a male donor with ankylosing spondylitis.

V usage is TRBV20-1 and J usage is TRBJ2-1; D is uncertain. The CDR3 extends over 10 amino acids. Germline loops: CDR1 DFQATT, CDR2 SNEGSKA (reference sequence). Trimming left V 5 bases short and J 9 bases short, with 8 bases between. The CDR3 DNA follows: TGCAGTGCTGCTACGGGTGAGCAGTTCTTC. Its translation: CSAATGEQFF.

This clonotype was seen many times. The V gene is TRBV6-5, the J gene TRBJ1-1, with D maybe TRBD1 (6 bases). The germline V gene encodes CDR1 MNHEY and CDR2 SVGAGI. V was cut by 2 bases and J by 1 base, with 8 bases left in between. CDR3 size: 14 residues. The chain's CDR3 is CASSYRDTNTEAFF. The CDR3 bases are TGTGCCAGCAGTTACAGGGACACGAACACTGAAGCTTTCTTT.

This clonotype has just a few counts. This sequence joins TRBV13 and TRBJ2-7; TRBD1 is a possible D gene (5 bases). V lost 5 bases and J 3 bases, leaving 14 bases between the germline ends. CDR1 and CDR2 (germline): PRHDT, FYEKMQ (reference sequence). This CDR3 is built from 14 residues. The chain's CDR3 is CASSLFSGFYEQYF. CDR3 DNA: TGTGCCAGCAGCCTATTCTCAGGGTTCTACGAGCAGTACTTC.

The CDR3, as DNA: TGTGCCAGCAGTCTTCGAGGGGCAGGGAGGTTCGGCAATCAGCCCCAGCATTTT. Its translation is CASSLRGAGRFGNQPQHF. V is TRBV6-1 and J is TRBJ1-5; tentative D call: TRBD1 (5 bases). CDR1 is MNHNS, CDR2 SASEGT, per germline. The CDR3 has 18 amino acids. V was clipped by 5 bases and J by 2 bases, with 22 bases between them.

This clonotype turned up a few times. This rearrangement joins TRBV4-2 to TRBJ1-2, with D uncertain. The V end was cut by 2 bases, the J end by 8 bases, with 12 bases between. The CDR3 runs to 13 residues. The germline V gene has CDR1 LGHNA and CDR2 YNFKEQ. The CDR3 region has the DNA TGTGCCAGCAGCCAAAGCCCCTTTGGGGGCTACACCTTC. Its translation: CASSQSPFGGYTF.